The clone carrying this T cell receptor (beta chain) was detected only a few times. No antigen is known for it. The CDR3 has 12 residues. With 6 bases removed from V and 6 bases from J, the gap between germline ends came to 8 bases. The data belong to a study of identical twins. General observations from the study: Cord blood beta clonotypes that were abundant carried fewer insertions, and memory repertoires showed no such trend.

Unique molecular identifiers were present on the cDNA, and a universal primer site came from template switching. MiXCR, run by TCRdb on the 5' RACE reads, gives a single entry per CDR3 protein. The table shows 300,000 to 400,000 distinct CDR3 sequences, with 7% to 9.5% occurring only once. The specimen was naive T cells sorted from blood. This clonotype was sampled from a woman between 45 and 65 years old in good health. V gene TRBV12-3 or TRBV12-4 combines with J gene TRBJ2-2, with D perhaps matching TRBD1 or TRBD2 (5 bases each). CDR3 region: CASRPGPGELFF. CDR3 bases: TGTGCCAGCAGACCGGGGCCCGGGGAGCTGTTTTTT.